The 17 T cell receptor beta chains reported below all come from one sample, sequenced in a study of blood T cells in healthy people across ages. With a J-beta primer mix and a sample-barcoded 5' primer, a second PCR ran 7 to 11 cycles. TCRdb analysed the 5' RACE reads with MiXCR anew, one entry per CDR3 protein. The data show 1.2 million to 1.5 million distinct CDR3 sequences, roughly 59% seen once. The specimen was blood. These TCRs come from a man between 18 and 29 years old in good health.

The V call is TRBV7-9, the J call TRBJ1-1, with D tentatively TRBD1 (6 bases). The germline V and J ends were trimmed by 1 base and 3 bases, with 12 bases remaining between them. Germline values: CDR1 SEHNR, CDR2 FQNEAQ (reference sequence). The CDR3 has 15 residues. CDR3 residues: CASSLEAGADTEAFF. The CDR3 DNA reads TGTGCCAGCAGCTTAGAGGCGGGGGCGGACACTGAAGCTTTCTTT.

V usage is TRBV12-3 or TRBV12-4 and J usage is TRBJ2-5; weak D call: TRBD1 (5 bases). Trimming shortened V by 6 bases and J by 5 bases, and 13 bases separated the two germline ends. The CDR3 is made up of 13 amino acids. The chain's CDR3 is CASRGEPAETQYF. In DNA, the CDR3 is TGTGCCAGCAGAGGGGAACCAGCGGAGACCCAGTACTTC.

This clonotype was recorded a few times. The chain couples TRBV9 to TRBJ1-2; 8 bases are shared with TRBD1. From germline, CDR1 is SGDLS and CDR2 YYNGEE. This CDR3 is 16 amino acids long. V lost 0 bases and J lost 8; bases outside the gene matches: 12. The CDR3 DNA reads TGTGCCAGCAGCGTAGCAGGTGGGGGACAGGCTGGCGGCTACACCTTC. The encoded protein is CASSVAGGGQAGGYTF.

The rearrangement joins TRBV27 to TRBJ2-7; D uncertain. Between the trimmed V and J ends, which lost 5 bases and 4 bases, there was a span of 18 bases. The CDR3 loop spans 15 amino acids. Germline V lookup: CDR1 MNHEY, CDR2 SMNVEV (reference sequence). The CDR3 sequence is CASSPIPPDKYEQYF. The DNA for the CDR3 is TGTGCCAGCAGTCCCATCCCCCCAGACAAGTACGAGCAGTACTTC.

J is TRBJ2-3 and V is TRBV27; TRBD2 matches at 8 bases. CDR3 length: 13 residues. Trimming at V came to 5 bases and at J to 11 bases, leaving 9 bases not matched to a gene. The germline gives CDR1 MNHEY, CDR2 SMNVEV (reference sequence). This chain's CDR3 is CASSPQVSGMQYF. The CDR3 region has the DNA TGTGCCAGCAGTCCTCAAGTTAGCGGGATGCAGTATTTT.

The chain couples TRBV7-9 to TRBJ1-4; D is ambiguous. Trimming cost V 5 bases and J 3 bases, with 19 bases left between them. CDR3 length: 17 residues. Germline V gene lookup returns CDR1 SEHNR and CDR2 FQNEAQ (reference sequence). CDR3 amino acids: CASSKPGPPGANEKLFF. As DNA, the CDR3 is TGTGCCAGCAGCAAACCGGGCCCCCCTGGAGCTAATGAAAAACTGTTTTTT.

This clonotype was detected a few times. The CDR3 DNA reads as TGCGCCAGCAGCTTGGGACAGCTACCCACCTACGAGCAGTACTTC. It is translated as CASSLGQLPTYEQYF. The chain links TRBV4-1 to TRBJ2-7; 7 positions match TRBD1. V trimming: 5 bases; J trimming: 2 bases; junction bases outside the gene matches: 9. The CDR3 extends over 15 amino acids. Looked up from germline, CDR1 is MGHRA and CDR2 is YSYEKL.

This chain joins TRBV6-1 and TRBJ2-7; weak D call: TRBD2 (6 bases). Germline assignment: CDR1 MNHNS and CDR2 SASEGT. This CDR3 has 17 amino acids. V shed 6 bases and J shed 0 bases, with 21 bases lying between them. CDR3 bases: TGTGCCAGCAGCCGTGGGCTAGTGGGAGGTACCTCCTACGAGCAGTACTTC. Protein: CASSRGLVGGTSYEQYF.

This chain joins TRBV29-1 and TRBJ1-2; D not certain. The germline CDR1 and CDR2 sequences are SQVTM and ANQGSEA. This CDR3 contains 13 residues. Trimming pared 4 bases from V and 1 base from J, leaving 10 bases between. CDR3 nucleotide sequence: TGCAGCGTTGTTGGTCAGCGTAACTATGGCTACACCTTC. Its protein is CSVVGQRNYGYTF.

The chain combines TRBV4-2 with TRBJ1-2, with a weak D call TRBD1 (5 bases). CDR1 and CDR2 from the germline V gene are LGHNA and YNFKEQ. V lost 0 bases and J lost 1, with 12 bases in between. The CDR3 is 16 amino acids. CDR3 DNA sequence: TGTGCCAGCAGCCAAGAAAGGGGCACAGATAACTATGGCTACACCTTC. The encoded protein is CASSQERGTDNYGYTF.

Comments on this clonotype: The junction shows a germline mismatch at one end, possibly a read error. The chain carries TRBV6-1 and TRBJ2-1; D is ambiguous. Matching the DNA end better, TRBJ2-7 makes the J call doubtful. CDR3 length equals 16 residues. The germline gives CDR1 MNHNS, CDR2 SASEGT. Written as DNA, the CDR3 is TGTGCCAGCACTGAAGGGCCGGTGCTATCCTACAATGAGCAGTACTTC. Translation gives CASTEGPVLSYNEQYF.

The chain combines TRBV15 with TRBJ2-4; D possibly corresponds to TRBD2 (5 bases). The J call may be faulty, since TRBJ2-7 better matches the DNA end. This CDR3 has 19 residues. Germline CDR1 is LNHNV and CDR2 is YYDKDF (reference sequence). Here the CDR3 reads CATSRDAHHAGVGTYEQYF. The CDR3, as DNA: TGTGCCACCAGCAGAGATGCACACCACGCGGGTGTAGGGACCTACGAGCAGTACTTC.

This clonotype has just a few counts. The chain couples TRBV7-2 to TRBJ2-7; tentatively, D is TRBD2 (6 bases). The J call may be in error: the DNA end matches TRBJ2-5 better. CDR1 and CDR2 (germline): SGHTA, FQGNSA. The length of the CDR3 is 14 residues. In nucleotides, the CDR3 is TGTGCCAGCAGCTTAGCGGGGGGTACTCGGACCCAGTACTTC. Its translation: CASSLAGGTRTQYF.

V usage is TRBV10-1 and J usage is TRBJ2-3; 9 bases line up with TRBD1. Trimming removed 3 bases from V and 6 bases from J; junction bases left unmatched: 13. This CDR3 has 17 residues. Germline CDR1 is WNHNN and CDR2 is SYGVQD (reference sequence). The CDR3 reads CASSDEWGTGIGDTQYF. The CDR3 nucleotides are TGCGCCAGCAGTGATGAGTGGGGGACAGGGATCGGTGATACGCAGTATTTT.

The chain employs TRBV6-6 and TRBJ1-2; TRBD1 might be the D (6 bases). V dropped 11 bases and J dropped 8 bases, with 24 bases sitting between them. CDR1 and CDR2 from the germline V gene are MNHNY and SVGAGI (reference sequence). The CDR3 has 14 amino acids. The CDR3 nucleotides read TGTGCCGTCCGGACCGCCTGGACAGAGGGGGGCTACACCTTC. As protein: CAVRTAWTEGGYTF.

The chain links TRBV28 to TRBJ1-2, with 8 bases that match TRBD1. The CDR3 is made up of 13 amino acids. Looked up from germline, CDR1 is MDHEN and CDR2 is SYDVKM. The junction had 8 bases not matched to a gene; V was cut back by 6 bases and J by 8 bases. The CDR3 DNA reads as TGTGCCAGCAGACCGGGACAGGTGAAGGGCTACACCTTC. It specifies CASRPGQVKGYTF.

This clonotype was observed a handful of times. The rearrangement links TRBV10-3 to TRBJ2-3; tentatively, D is TRBD1 or TRBD2 (5 bases each). CDR1 is ENHRY and CDR2 is SYGVKD in the germline V gene. V was shortened by 6 bases and J by 0 bases, with 13 bases between the two germline ends. This CDR3 region has 15 residues. The chain's CDR3 is CAIRSGTTSTDTQYF. The CDR3 DNA reads as TGTGCCATCAGGTCCGGGACCACTAGCACAGATACGCAGTATTTT.